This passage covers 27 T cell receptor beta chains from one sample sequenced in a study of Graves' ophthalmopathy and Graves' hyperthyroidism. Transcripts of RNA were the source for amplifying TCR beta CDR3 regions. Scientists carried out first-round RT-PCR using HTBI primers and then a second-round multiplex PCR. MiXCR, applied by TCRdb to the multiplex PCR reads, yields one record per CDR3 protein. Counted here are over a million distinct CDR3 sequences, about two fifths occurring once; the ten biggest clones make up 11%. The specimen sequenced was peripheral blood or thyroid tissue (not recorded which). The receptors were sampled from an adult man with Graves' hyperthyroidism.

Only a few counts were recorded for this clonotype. The CDR3 DNA sequence: TGTGCCAGCAGTGAACCAGGGGCATCCGGGGCCAACGTCCTGACTTTC. Translated, it gives CASSEPGASGANVLTF. The rearrangement links TRBV15 to TRBJ2-6, with a weak D call TRBD1 (6 bases). Germline CDR1 reads LNHNV; CDR2 reads YYDKDF (reference sequence). The CDR3 is made up of 16 amino acids. The ends were cut back, 10 bases at V and 4 bases at J, with 20 bases in the middle.

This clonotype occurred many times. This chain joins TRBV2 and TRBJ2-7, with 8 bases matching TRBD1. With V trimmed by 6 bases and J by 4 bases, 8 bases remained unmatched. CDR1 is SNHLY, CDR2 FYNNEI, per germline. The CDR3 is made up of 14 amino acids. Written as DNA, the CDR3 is TGTGCCAGCAGCCGCAGGGGGCTAATATACGAGCAGTACTTC. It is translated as CASSRRGLIYEQYF.

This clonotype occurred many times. For the CDR3, the DNA is TGCAGTGCTAGTCTGCAGGGCGAGCAGTACTTC. This translates into CSASLQGEQYF. The V call is TRBV20-1, the J call TRBJ2-7; D perhaps matches TRBD1 (5 bases). The germline CDR1 and CDR2 sequences are DFQATT and SNEGSKA (reference sequence). This CDR3 is built from 11 residues. Trimming removed 3 bases at V and 6 bases at J, with 9 bases between.

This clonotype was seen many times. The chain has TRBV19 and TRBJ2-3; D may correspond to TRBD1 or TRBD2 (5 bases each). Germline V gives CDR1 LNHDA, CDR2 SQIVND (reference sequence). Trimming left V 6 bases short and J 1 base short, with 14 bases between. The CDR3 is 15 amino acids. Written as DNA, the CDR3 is TGTGCCAGTAGCCCCAGGGAACTAGGCACAGATACGCAGTATTTT. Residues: CASSPRELGTDTQYF.

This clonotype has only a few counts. CDR3 DNA: TGTGCCACCAGTGATAGGTGGAGCTACACCTTC. Amino acid sequence: CATSDRWSYTF. The chain links TRBV24-1 to TRBJ1-2, with D hard to call. Trimming shortened V by 3 bases and J by 9 bases, and 7 bases separated the two germline ends. The CDR3 has 11 amino acids. Germline V gives CDR1 KGHDR, CDR2 SFDVKD.

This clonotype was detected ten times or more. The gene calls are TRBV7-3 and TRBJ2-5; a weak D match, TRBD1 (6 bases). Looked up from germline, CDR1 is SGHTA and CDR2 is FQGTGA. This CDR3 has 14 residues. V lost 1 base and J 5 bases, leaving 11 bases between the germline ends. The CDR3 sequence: CASSLNGGGETQYF. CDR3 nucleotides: TGTGCCAGCAGCTTAAATGGGGGCGGGGAGACCCAGTACTTC. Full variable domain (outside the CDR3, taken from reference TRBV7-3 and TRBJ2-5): GAGVSQTPSNKVTEKGKYVELRCDPISGHTALYWYRQSLGQGPEFLIYFQGTGAADDSGLPNDRFFAVRPEGSVSTLKIQRTERGDSAVYLCASSLNGGGETQYFGPGTRLLVL.

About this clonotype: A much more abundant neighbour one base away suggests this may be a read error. Here the CDR3 reads CASSLVSAVHYEQHF. The CDR3 DNA follows: TGTGCCAGCAGCTTAGTATCCGCAGTGCACTACGAGCAGCACTTC. The genes are TRBV7-9 and TRBJ2-7; no definite D call. The germline gives CDR1 SEHNR, CDR2 FQNEAQ (reference sequence). The CDR3 is 15 amino acids.

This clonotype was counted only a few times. DNA for the CDR3: TGTGCCAGCAACTCTGTTTCGGGGGGTTTAAATGGCTACACCTTC. As protein: CASNSVSGGLNGYTF. This chain uses TRBV5-5 with TRBJ1-2, with D maybe TRBD1 (5 bases). Trimming shortened V by 6 bases and J by 6 bases, and 21 bases separated the two germline ends. The CDR3 has 15 amino acids. Germline CDR1 SGHKS, CDR2 YYEKEE (reference sequence).

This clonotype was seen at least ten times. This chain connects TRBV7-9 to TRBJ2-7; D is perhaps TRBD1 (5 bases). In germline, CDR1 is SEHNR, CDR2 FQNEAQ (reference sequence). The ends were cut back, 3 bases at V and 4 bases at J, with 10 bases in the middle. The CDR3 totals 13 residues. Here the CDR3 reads CASSFQGDYEQYF. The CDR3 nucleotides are TGTGCCAGCAGCTTTCAAGGGGATTACGAGCAGTACTTC.

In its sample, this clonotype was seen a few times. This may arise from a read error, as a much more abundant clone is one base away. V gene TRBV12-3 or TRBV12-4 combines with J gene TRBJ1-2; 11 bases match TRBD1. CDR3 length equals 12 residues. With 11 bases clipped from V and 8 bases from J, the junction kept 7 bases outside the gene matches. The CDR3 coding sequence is TGTGCCGTCGGACAGGGGGCGGGCGGCTACACCTTC. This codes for CAVGQGAGGYTF.

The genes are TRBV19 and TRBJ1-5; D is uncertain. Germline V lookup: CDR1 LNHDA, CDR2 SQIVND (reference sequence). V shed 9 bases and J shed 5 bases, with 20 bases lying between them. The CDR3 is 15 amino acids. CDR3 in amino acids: CASSARWTTDQPQHF. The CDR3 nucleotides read TGTGCCAGCAGTGCTAGATGGACCACTGATCAGCCCCAGCATTTT.

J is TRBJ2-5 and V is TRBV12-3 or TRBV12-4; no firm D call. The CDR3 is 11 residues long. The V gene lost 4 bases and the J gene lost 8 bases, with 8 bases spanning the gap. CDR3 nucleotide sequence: TGTGCCAGCAGTTACCCCGGCACCCAGTACTTC. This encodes CASSYPGTQYF.

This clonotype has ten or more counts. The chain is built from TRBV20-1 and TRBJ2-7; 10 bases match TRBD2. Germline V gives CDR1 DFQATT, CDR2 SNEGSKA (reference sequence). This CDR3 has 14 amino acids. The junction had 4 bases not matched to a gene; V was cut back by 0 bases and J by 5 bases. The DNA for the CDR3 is TGCAGTGCTAGAGACCCTAGCGGGGGCCACGAGCAGTACTTC. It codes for CSARDPSGGHEQYF.

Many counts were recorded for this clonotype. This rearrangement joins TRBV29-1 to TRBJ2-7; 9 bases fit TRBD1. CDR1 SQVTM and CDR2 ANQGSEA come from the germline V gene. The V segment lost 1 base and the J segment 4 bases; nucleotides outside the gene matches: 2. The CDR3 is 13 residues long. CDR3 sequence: CSVEGDRAYEQYF. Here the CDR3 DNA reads TGCAGCGTTGAAGGGGACAGGGCATACGAGCAGTACTTC.

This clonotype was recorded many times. The CDR3 nucleotides read TGTGCCAGCAGCCAATCAGGGAGCTCCTACGAGCAGTACTTC. Residues: CASSQSGSSYEQYF. This rearrangement joins TRBV4-2 to TRBJ2-7; D may match TRBD1 or TRBD2 (5 bases each). V was trimmed by 2 bases and J by 0 bases, leaving 8 bases between them. The CDR3 runs 14 residues. Germline CDR1 reads LGHNA; CDR2 reads YNFKEQ.

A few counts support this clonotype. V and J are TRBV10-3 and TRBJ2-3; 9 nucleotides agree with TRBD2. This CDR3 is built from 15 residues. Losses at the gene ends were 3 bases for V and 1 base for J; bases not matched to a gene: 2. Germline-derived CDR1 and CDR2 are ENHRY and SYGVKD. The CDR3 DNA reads TGTGCCATCAGTGATTGGACTAGCGGCACAGATACGCAGTATTTT. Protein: CAISDWTSGTDTQYF.

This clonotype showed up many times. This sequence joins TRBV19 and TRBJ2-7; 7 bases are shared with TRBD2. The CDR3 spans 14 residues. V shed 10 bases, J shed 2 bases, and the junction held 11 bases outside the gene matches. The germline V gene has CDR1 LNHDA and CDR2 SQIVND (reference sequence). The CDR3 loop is CATSVAGAAYEQYF. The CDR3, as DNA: TGTGCCACCTCGGTTGCGGGAGCCGCCTACGAGCAGTACTTC.

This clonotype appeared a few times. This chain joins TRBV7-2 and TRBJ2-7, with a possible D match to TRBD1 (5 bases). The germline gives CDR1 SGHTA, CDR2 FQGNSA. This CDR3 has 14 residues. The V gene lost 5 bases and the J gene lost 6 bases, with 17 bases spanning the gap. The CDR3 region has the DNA TGTGCCAGCAGCCCCAAAATAAAAGGGGCCGAGCAGTACTTC. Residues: CASSPKIKGAEQYF.

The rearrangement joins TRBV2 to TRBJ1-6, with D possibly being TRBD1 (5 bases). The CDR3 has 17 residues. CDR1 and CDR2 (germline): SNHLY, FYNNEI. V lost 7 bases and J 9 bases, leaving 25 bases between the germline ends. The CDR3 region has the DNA TGTGCCAGCACCCGATTGGGGGTCTTCGGCTGGGGTTCACCCCTCCACTTT. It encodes CASTRLGVFGWGSPLHF.

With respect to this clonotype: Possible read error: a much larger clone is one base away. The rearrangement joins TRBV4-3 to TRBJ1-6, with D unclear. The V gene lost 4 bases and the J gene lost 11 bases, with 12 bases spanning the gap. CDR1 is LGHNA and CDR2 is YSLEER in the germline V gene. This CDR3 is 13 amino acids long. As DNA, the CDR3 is TGCGCCAGCAGCCCAGCCCCTCAGGCACCCCTCCACTTT. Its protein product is CASSPAPQAPLHF.

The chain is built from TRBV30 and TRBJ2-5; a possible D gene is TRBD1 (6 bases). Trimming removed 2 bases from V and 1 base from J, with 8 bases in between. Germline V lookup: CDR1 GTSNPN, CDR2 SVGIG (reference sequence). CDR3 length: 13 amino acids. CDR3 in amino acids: CAWSRGFQETQYF. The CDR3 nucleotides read TGTGCCTGGAGTAGGGGGTTCCAAGAGACCCAGTACTTC.

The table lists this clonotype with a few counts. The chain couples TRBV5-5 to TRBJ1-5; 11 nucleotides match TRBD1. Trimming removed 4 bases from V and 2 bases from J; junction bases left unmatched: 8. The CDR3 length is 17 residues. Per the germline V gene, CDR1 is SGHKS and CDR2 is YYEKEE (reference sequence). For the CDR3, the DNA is TGTGCCAGCAGCCCTGGGACAGGGGGGATGGGCAATCAGCCCCAGCATTTT. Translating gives CASSPGTGGMGNQPQHF.

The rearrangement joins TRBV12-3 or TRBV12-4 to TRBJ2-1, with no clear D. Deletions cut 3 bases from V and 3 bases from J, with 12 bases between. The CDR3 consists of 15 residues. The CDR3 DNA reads TGTGCCAGCAGTTTTCAACACGGCGGCTACAATGAGCAGTTCTTC. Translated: CASSFQHGGYNEQFF.

Here the CDR3 reads CASSNIAGQETQYF. Written as DNA, the CDR3 is TGTGCCAGCAGCAATATAGCGGGGCAAGAGACCCAGTACTTC. This chain uses TRBV11-2 with TRBJ2-5, with 8 bases fitting TRBD2. Germline assignment: CDR1 SGHAT and CDR2 FQNNGV. The CDR3 is made up of 14 amino acids. The V and J ends lost 5 bases and 2 bases, in that order; junction bases with no gene match: 4.

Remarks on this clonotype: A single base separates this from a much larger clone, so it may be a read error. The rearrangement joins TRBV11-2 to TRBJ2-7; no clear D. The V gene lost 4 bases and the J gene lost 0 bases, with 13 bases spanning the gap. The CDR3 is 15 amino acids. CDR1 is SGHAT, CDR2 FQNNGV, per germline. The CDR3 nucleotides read TGTGCCAGCAGCTCCCTCATGACAATCTCCTACGAGCAGTACTTC. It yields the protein CASSSLMTISYEQYF.

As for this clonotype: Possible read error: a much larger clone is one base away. CDR3 sequence: CASSSPGYGVTQYF. The CDR3 nucleotides are TGTGCCAGCAGCTCCCCAGGGTACGGGGTGACCCAGTACTTC. This chain uses TRBV6-2 or TRBV6-3 with TRBJ2-5; D possibly uses TRBD1 or TRBD2 (5 bases each). This CDR3 region has 14 residues. CDR1 is MNHEY and CDR2 is SVGEGT in the germline V gene. V was pared by 6 bases and J by 7 bases, with 18 bases between.

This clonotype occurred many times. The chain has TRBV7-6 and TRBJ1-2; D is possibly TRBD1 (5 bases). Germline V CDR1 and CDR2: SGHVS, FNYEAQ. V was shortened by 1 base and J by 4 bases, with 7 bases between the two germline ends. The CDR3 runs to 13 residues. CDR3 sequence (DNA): TGTGCCAGCAGCTTAGGGGGGATCTATGGCTACACCTTC. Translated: CASSLGGIYGYTF.